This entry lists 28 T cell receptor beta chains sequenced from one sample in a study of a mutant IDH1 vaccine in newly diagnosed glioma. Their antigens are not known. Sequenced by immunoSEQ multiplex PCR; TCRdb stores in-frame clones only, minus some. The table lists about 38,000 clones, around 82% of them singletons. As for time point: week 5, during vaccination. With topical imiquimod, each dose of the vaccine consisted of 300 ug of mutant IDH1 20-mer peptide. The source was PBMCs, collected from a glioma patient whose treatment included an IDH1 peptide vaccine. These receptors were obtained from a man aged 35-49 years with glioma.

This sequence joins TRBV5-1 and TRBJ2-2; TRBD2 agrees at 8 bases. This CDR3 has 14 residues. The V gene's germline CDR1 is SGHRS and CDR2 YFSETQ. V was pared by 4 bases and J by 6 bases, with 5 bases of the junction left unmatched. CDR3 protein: CASSPGGTAGELFF. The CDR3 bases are TGCGCCAGCAGCCCGGGGGGGACGGCCGGGGAGCTGTTTTTT.

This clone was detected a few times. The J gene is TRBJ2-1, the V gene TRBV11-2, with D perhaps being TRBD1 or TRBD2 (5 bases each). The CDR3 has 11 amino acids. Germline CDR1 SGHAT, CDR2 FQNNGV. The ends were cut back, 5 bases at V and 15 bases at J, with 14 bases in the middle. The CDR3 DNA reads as TGTGCCAGCAGCCCCGGTGGGGGTGGGTTCTTC. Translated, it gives CASSPGGGGFF. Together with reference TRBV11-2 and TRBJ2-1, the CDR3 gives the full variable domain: EAGVAQSPRYKIIEKRQSVAFWCNPISGHATLYWYQQILGQGPKLLIQFQNNGVVDDSQLPKDRFSAERLKGVDSTLKIQPAKLEDSAVYLCASSPGGGGFFGPGTRLTVL.

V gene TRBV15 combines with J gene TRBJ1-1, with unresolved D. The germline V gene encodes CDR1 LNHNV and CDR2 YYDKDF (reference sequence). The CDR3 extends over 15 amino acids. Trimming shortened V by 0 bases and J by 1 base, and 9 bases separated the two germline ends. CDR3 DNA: TGTGCCACCAGCAGAGATTTATCACAGAACACTGAAGCTTTCTTT. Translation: CATSRDLSQNTEAFF. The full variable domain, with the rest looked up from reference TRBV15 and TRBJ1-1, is DAMVIQNPRYQVTQFGKPVTLSCSQTLNHNVMYWYQQKSSQAPKLLFHYYDKDFNNEADTPDNFQSRRPNTSFCFLDIRSPGLGDTAMYLCATSRDLSQNTEAFFGQGTRLTVV.

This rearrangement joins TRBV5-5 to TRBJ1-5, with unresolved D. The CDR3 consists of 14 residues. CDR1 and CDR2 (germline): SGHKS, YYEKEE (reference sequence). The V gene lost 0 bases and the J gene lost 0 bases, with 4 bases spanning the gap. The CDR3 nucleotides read TGTGCCAGCAGCTTGGTTGGTAGCAATCAGCCCCAGCATTTT. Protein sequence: CASSLVGSNQPQHF.

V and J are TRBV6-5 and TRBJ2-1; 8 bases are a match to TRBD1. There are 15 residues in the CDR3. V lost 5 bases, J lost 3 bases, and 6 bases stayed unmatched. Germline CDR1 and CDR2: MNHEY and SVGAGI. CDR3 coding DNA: TGTGCCAGCAGTGGCGGACAGGGACACTACAATGAGCAGTTCTTC. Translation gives CASSGGQGHYNEQFF.

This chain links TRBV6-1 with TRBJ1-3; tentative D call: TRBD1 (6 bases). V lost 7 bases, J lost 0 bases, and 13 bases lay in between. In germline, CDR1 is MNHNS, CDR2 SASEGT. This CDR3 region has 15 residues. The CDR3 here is CASTLDRTSGNTIYF. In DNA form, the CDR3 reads TGTGCCAGCACCCTAGACAGGACCTCTGGAAACACCATATATTTT.

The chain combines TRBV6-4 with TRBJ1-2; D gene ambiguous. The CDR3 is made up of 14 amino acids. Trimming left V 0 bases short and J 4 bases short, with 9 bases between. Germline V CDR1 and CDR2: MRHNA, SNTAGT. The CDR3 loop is CASSDSGGSYGYTF. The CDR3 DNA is TGTGCCAGCAGTGACTCTGGTGGGAGCTATGGCTACACCTTC.

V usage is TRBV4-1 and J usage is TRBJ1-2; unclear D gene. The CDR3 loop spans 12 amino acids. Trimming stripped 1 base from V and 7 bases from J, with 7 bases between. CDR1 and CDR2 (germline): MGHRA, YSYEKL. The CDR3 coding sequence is TGCGCCAGCAGCCAAGGTTCCACTGGCTACACCTTC. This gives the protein CASSQGSTGYTF.

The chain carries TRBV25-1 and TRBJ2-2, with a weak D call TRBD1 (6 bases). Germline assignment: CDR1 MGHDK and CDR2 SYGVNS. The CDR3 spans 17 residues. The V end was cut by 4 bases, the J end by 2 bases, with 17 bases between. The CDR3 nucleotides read TGTGCCAGCAGTGCTAACCCCGGGACAACCAACACCGGGGAGCTGTTTTTT. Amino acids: CASSANPGTTNTGELFF.

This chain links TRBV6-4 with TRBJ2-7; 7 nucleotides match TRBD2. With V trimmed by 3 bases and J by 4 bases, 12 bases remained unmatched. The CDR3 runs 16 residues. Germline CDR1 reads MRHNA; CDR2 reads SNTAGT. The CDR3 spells CASSEGSSGELYEQYF. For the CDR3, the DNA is TGTGCCAGCAGTGAGGGCAGCAGCGGGGAATTGTACGAGCAGTACTTC.

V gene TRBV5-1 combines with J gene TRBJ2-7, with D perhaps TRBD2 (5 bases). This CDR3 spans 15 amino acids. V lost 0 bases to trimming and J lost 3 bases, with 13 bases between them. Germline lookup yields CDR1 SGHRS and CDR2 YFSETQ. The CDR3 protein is CASSLGVRENYEQYF. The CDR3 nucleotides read TGCGCCAGCAGCTTGGGGGTGAGGGAAAACTACGAGCAGTACTTC.

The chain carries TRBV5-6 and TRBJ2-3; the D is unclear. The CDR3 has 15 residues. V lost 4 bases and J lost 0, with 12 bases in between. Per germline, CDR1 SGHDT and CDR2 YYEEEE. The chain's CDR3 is CASSPPGLSTDTQYF. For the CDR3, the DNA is TGTGCCAGCAGCCCGCCCGGGCTTAGCACAGATACGCAGTATTTT. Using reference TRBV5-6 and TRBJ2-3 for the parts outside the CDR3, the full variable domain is DAGVTQSPTHLIKTRGQQVTLRCSPKSGHDTVSWYQQALGQGPQFIFQYYEEEERQRGNFPDRFSGHQFPNYSSELNVNALLLGDSALYLCASSPPGLSTDTQYFGPGTRLTVL.

CDR3 sequence: CASSNRRGGNQPQHF. The CDR3 DNA reads TGTGCCAGCAGCAATCGGAGGGGGGGCAATCAGCCCCAGCATTTT. V usage is TRBV21-1 and J usage is TRBJ1-5. TRBV21-1 is tagged as a pseudogene. The CDR3 has 15 residues.

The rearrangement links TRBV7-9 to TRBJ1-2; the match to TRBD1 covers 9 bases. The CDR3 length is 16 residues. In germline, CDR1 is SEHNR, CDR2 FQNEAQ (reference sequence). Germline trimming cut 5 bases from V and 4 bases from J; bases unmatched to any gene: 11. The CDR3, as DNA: TGTGCCAGCAGCACTGAGTTGGACAGGGGAGGCTATGGCTACACCTTC. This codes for CASSTELDRGGYGYTF. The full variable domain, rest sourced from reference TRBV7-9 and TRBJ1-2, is DTGVSQNPRHKITKRGQNVTFRCDPISEHNRLYWYRQTLGQGPEFLTYFQNEAQLEKSRLLSDRFSAERPKGSFSTLEIQRTEQGDSAMYLCASSTELDRGGYGYTFGSGTRLTVV.

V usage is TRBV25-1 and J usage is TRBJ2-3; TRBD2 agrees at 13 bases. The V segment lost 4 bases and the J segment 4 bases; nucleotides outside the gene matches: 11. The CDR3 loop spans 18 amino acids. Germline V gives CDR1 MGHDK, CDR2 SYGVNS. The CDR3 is CASSGSLGTSGDPDTQYF. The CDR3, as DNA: TGTGCCAGCAGTGGTTCCCTCGGGACTAGCGGGGACCCAGATACGCAGTATTTT.

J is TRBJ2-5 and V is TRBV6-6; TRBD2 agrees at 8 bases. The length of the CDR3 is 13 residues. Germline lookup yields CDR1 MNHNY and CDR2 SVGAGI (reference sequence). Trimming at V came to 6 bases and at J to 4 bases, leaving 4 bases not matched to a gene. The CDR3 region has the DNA TGTGCCAGCAGGAAGGCGGGGGGAGAGACCCAGTACTTC. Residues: CASRKAGGETQYF.

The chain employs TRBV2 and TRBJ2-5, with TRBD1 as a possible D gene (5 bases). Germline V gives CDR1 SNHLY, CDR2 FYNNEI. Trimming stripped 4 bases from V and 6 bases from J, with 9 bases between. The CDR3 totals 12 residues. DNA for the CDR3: TGTGCCAGCAGTGGGGCAGGGCAGACCCAGTACTTC. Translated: CASSGAGQTQYF.

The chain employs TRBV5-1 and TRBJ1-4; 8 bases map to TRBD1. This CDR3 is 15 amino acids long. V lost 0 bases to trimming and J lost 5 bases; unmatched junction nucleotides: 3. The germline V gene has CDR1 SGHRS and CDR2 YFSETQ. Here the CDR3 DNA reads TGCGCCAGCAGCTTGGCGGACAGGGCGAATGAAAAACTGTTTTTT. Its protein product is CASSLADRANEKLFF.

The CDR3 DNA is TGCAGCGCCCGGGGGACAGGGGGAACTGAAGCTTTCTTT. This sequence encodes CSARGTGGTEAFF. V is TRBV29-1 and J is TRBJ1-1; 11 bases fit TRBD1. The length of the CDR3 is 13 residues. V dropped 7 bases and J dropped 5; count of bases not matched to a gene: 6. Per germline, CDR1 SQVTM and CDR2 ANQGSEA.

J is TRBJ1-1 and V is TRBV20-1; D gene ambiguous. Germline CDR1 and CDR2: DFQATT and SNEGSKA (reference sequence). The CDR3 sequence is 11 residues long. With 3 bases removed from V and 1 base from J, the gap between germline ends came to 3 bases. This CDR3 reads CSASKNTEAFF. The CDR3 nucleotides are TGCAGTGCTAGCAAGAACACTGAAGCTTTCTTT.

The chain's CDR3 is CASSSDRGVSDTQYF. The CDR3 DNA is TGTGCCAGCAGCTCGGACAGGGGTGTTTCAGATACGCAGTATTTT. The genes are TRBV13 and TRBJ2-3; 9 nucleotides line up with TRBD1. The CDR3 totals 15 residues. The germline gives CDR1 PRHDT, CDR2 FYEKMQ (reference sequence). Trimming took 4 bases from V and 4 from J; bases not matched to a gene: 6.

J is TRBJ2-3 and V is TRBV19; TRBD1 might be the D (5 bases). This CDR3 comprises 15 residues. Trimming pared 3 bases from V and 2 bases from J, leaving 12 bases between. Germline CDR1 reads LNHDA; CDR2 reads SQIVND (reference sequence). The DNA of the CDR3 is TGTGCCAGTAGTATTCGGCAGGGCTACACAGATACGCAGTATTTT. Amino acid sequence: CASSIRQGYTDTQYF.

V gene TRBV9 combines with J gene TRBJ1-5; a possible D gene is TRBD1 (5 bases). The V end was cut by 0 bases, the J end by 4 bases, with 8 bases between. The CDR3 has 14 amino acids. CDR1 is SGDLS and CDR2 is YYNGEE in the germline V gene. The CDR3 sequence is CASSVGPGNQPQHF. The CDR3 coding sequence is TGTGCCAGCAGCGTAGGGCCAGGGAATCAGCCCCAGCATTTT.

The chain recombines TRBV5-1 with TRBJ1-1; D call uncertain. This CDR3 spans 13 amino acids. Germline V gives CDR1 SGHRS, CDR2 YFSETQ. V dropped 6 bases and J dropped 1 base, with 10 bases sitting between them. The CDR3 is CASMAFSNTEAFF. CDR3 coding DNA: TGCGCCAGCATGGCCTTCTCGAACACTGAAGCTTTCTTT.

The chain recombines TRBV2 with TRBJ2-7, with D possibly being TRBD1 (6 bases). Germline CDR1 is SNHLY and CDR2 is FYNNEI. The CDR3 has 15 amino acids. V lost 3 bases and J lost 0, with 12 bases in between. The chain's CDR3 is CASSEQGPSSYEQYF. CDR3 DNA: TGTGCCAGCAGTGAGCAGGGGCCTTCCTCCTACGAGCAGTACTTC.

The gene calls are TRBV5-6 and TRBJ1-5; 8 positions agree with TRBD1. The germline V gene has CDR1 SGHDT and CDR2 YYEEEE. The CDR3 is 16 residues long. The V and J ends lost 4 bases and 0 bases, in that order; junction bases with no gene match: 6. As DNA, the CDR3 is TGTGCCAGCAGCCTAAGGACAGGGTATAGCAATCAGCCCCAGCATTTT. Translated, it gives CASSLRTGYSNQPQHF.

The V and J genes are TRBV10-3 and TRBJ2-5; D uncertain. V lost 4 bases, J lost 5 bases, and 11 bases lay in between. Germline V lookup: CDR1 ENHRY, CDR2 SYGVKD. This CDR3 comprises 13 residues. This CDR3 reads CAISGGERETQYF. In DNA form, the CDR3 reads TGTGCCATCAGTGGGGGTGAACGGGAGACCCAGTACTTC.

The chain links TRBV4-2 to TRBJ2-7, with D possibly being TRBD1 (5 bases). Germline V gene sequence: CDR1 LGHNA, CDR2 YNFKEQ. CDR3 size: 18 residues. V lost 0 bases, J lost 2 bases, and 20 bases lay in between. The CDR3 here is CASSQEVGQVPLTYEQYF. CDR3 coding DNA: TGTGCCAGCAGCCAAGAAGTGGGGCAAGTCCCCTTAACCTACGAGCAGTACTTC.